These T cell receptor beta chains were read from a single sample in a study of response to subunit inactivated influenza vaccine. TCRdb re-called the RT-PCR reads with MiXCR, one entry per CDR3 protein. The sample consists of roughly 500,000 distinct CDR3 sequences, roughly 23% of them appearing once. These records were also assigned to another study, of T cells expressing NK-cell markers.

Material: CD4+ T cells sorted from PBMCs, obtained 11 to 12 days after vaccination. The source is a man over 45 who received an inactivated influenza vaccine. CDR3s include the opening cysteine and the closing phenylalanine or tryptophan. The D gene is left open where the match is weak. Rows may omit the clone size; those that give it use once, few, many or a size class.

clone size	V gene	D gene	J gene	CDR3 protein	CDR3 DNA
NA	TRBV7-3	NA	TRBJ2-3	CASSPPSSSTQYF	TGTGCCAGCAGCCCACCCTCTAGTTCTACGCAGTATTTT
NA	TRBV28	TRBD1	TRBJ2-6	CASSSPGQGAGANVLTF	TGTGCCAGCAGTAGCCCGGGACAGGGAGCTGGGGCCAACGTCCTGACTTTC
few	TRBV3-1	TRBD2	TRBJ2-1	CASSQLGPSGGSYNEQFF	TGTGCCAGCAGCCAATTGGGGCCTAGCGGGGGAAGTTACAATGAGCAGTTCTTC
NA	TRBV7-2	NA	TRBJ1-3	CASSPQPGGGNTIYF	TGTGCCAGCAGCCCCCAGCCTGGCGGTGGAAACACCATATATTTT
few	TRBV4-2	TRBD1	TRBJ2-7	CASSQDGQGLSYEQYF	TGTGCCAGCAGCCAAGACGGACAGGGGCTTTCCTACGAGCAGTACTTC
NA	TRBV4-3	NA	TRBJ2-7	CASSQGSDPRYEQYF	TGCGCCAGCAGCCAAGGGTCGGACCCTAGGTACGAGCAGTACTTC
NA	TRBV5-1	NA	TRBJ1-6	CASSPGTGYSPLHF	TGCGCCAGCAGCCCCGGGACGGGATATTCACCCCTCCACTTT
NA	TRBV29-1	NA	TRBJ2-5	CSVPRDGWKETQYF	TGCAGCGTACCAAGGGACGGCTGGAAAGAGACCCAGTACTTC
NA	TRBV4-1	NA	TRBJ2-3	CASSQDRGRSASDTQYF	TGCGCCAGCAGCCAAGATCGGGGGCGCTCTGCCTCAGATACGCAGTATTTT
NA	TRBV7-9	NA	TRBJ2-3	CASSLGQTTSTDTQYF	TGTGCCAGCAGCTTAGGACAGACCACTAGCACAGATACGCAGTATTTT
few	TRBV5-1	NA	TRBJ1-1	CASSSTGYTEAFF	TGCGCCAGCAGCTCTACAGGATACACTGAAGCTTTCTTT
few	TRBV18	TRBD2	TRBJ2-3	CASAGLAMNTQYF	TGTGCCAGCGCAGGACTAGCGATGAATACGCAGTATTTT
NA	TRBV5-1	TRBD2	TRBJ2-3	CASSPSTSGGVTDTQYF	TGCGCCAGCAGCCCATCGACTAGCGGGGGGGTAACAGATACGCAGTATTTT
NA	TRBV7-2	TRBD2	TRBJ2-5	CASSLNLAGGRETQYF	TGTGCCAGCAGCTTAAACCTAGCGGGGGGACGAGAGACCCAGTACTTC
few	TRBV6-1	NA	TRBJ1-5	CASSDSGVRQPQHF	TGTGCCAGCAGTGATTCAGGGGTGAGGCAGCCCCAGCATTTT
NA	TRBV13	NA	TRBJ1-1	CASSLKWRTSAEAFF	TGTGCCAGCAGCTTAAAGTGGAGGACCTCGGCTGAAGCTTTCTTT
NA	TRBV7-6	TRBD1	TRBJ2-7	CASSSPYRGNEQYF	TGTGCCAGCAGCTCCCCGTACAGGGGGAATGAGCAGTACTTC
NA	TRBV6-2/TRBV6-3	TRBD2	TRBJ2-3	CASSHFFGLAGGPDTQYF	TGTGCCAGCAGTCACTTTTTTGGACTAGCGGGAGGACCAGATACGCAGTATTTT
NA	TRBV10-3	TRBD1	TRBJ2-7	CAISEQGAREQYF	TGTGCCATCAGTGAACAGGGGGCCCGCGAGCAGTACTTC
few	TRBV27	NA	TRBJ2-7	CASSLEAGAFPYEQYF	TGTGCCAGCAGTTTAGAGGCAGGGGCCTTCCCCTACGAGCAGTACTTC
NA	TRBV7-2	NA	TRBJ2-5	CASSLYMYQETQYF	TGTGCCAGCAGCTTATACATGTACCAAGAGACCCAGTACTTC
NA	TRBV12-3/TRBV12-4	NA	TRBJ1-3	CASSLGAAGNTIYF	TGTGCCAGCAGTTTAGGGGCAGCTGGAAACACCATATATTTT
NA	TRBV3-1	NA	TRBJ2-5	CASSQIHETQYF	TGTGCCAGCAGCCAAATTCATGAGACCCAGTACTTC
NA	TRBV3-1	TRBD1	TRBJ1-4	CASSPGQVWEKLFF	TGTGCCAGCAGCCCAGGACAGGTTTGGGAAAAACTGTTTTTT
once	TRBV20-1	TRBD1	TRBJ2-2	CSATDRANTGELFF	TGCAGTGCTACCGACAGGGCGAACACCGGGGAGCTGTTTTTT
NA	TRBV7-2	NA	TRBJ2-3	CASEIGTSTDTQYF	TGTGCCAGCGAGATCGGAACTAGCACAGATACGCAGTATTTT
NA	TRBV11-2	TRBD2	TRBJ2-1	CASSSRPGLAGVGSYNEQFF	TGTGCCAGCAGCTCCCGACCGGGACTAGCGGGAGTTGGCTCCTACAATGAGCAGTTCTTC